Below, 17 T cell receptor beta chains from the same sample are listed, as sequenced in a study of pediatric ulcerative colitis. Sequencing was performed with immunoSEQ multiplex PCR; in TCRdb, only in-frame clones are kept and a portion is missing. The sample has roughly 64,000 clones, 80% to 90% seen once. The sample consisted of blood. These receptors all come from a boy between 10 and 17 years old with severe ulcerative colitis.

The gene calls are TRBV19 and TRBJ2-3; D is perhaps TRBD1 or TRBD2 (5 bases each). CDR3 length: 15 residues. Germline V gene data show CDR1 as LNHDA and CDR2 as SQIVND (reference sequence). Deletions cut 2 bases from V and 2 bases from J, with 11 bases between. This CDR3 reads CASSIFGDPTDTQYF. The CDR3 nucleotides read TGTGCCAGTAGTATATTTGGGGACCCCACAGATACGCAGTATTTT.

The chain recombines TRBV7-2 with TRBJ2-7; D is possibly TRBD1 or TRBD2 (6 bases each). The V gene lost 7 bases and the J gene lost 2 bases, with 12 bases spanning the gap. CDR3 length equals 13 residues. CDR1 and CDR2 from the germline V gene are SGHTA and FQGNSA. CDR3: CASKGGRPYEQYF. CDR3 nucleotide sequence: TGTGCCAGCAAGGGGGGCCGTCCCTACGAGCAGTACTTC.

The V and J genes are TRBV30 and TRBJ2-1; 9 bases align to TRBD2. With V trimmed by 6 bases and J by 8 bases, 14 bases remained unmatched. The germline V gene encodes CDR1 GTSNPN and CDR2 SVGIG (reference sequence). The CDR3 is 15 residues long. In DNA, the CDR3 is TGTGCCTGCCAGACGACTAGCGGAATCCGGTATGAGCAGTTCTTC. Amino acid sequence: CACQTTSGIRYEQFF. The variable domain in full, completed from reference TRBV30 and TRBJ2-1, reads SQTIHQWPATLVQPVGSPLSLECTVEGTSNPNLYWYRQAAGRGLQLLFYSVGIGQISSEVPQNLSASRPQDRQFILSSKKLLLSDSGFYLCACQTTSGIRYEQFFGPGTRLTVL.

V gene TRBV4-1 combines with J gene TRBJ2-5; the match to TRBD1 covers 7 bases. CDR3 length: 13 residues. Looked up from germline, CDR1 is MGHRA and CDR2 is YSYEKL. V was pared by 2 bases and J by 3 bases, with 0 bases of the junction left unmatched. This CDR3 is CASSQTGEETQYF. The CDR3 DNA reads as TGCGCCAGCAGCCAAACAGGGGAAGAGACCCAGTACTTC.

The chain couples TRBV5-1 to TRBJ2-1; D might be TRBD2 (6 bases). Germline V gene data show CDR1 as SGHRS and CDR2 as YFSETQ. The CDR3 covers 14 residues. Deletions cut 7 bases from V and 2 bases from J, with 13 bases between. CDR3 bases: TGCGCCAGCGAGGGGACTCGACCCTACAATGAGCAGTTCTTC. Its translation is CASEGTRPYNEQFF.

The chain employs TRBV12-5 and TRBJ1-1; 8 positions agree with TRBD1. The CDR3 spans 16 residues. V shed 3 bases, J shed 3 bases, and the junction held 9 bases outside the gene matches. The germline V gene has CDR1 LGHNT and CDR2 FRNRAP. CDR3: CASGFSFRGPDTEAFF. CDR3 bases: TGTGCTAGTGGTTTCAGCTTCAGGGGGCCCGACACTGAAGCTTTCTTT.

The CDR3 region is CASSLTGAASYNEQFF. The CDR3 bases are TGCGCCAGCAGCTTGACCGGGGCGGCCTCCTACAATGAGCAGTTCTTC. The chain uses TRBV5-1 and TRBJ2-1; D possibly matches TRBD1 or TRBD2 (5 bases each). The germline gives CDR1 SGHRS, CDR2 YFSETQ. The CDR3 spans 16 residues. V lost 1 base, J lost 0 bases, and 11 bases lay in between.

The rearrangement links TRBV18 to TRBJ2-1; D is possibly TRBD2 (7 bases). The CDR3 sequence is 16 residues long. CDR1 and CDR2 from the germline V gene are KGHSH and LQKENI. Trimming cost V 6 bases and J 4 bases, with 19 bases left between them. CDR3 protein: CASSPGEGPGYNEQFF. The CDR3 region has the DNA TGTGCCAGCTCCCCAGGGGAGGGTCCAGGGTACAATGAGCAGTTCTTC.

This clone showed up just a few times. The CDR3 nucleotides read TGTGCCAGCAGTTATTTGTCAGGGGATGGCTACACCTTC. Translating it yields CASSYLSGDGYTF. The V call is TRBV6-6, the J call TRBJ1-2; tentative D call: TRBD1 (6 bases). This CDR3 is 13 amino acids long. CDR1 MNHNY and CDR2 SVGAGI come from the germline V gene (reference sequence). V dropped 3 bases and J dropped 6 bases, with 11 bases sitting between them.

This chain uses TRBV7-2 with TRBJ1-5; D ambiguous. Looked up from germline, CDR1 is SGHTA and CDR2 is FQGNSA. The germline V and J ends were trimmed by 6 bases and 7 bases, with 16 bases remaining between them. The CDR3 covers 14 residues. CDR3 sequence: CASSIEEGKQPQHF. The DNA of the CDR3 is TGTGCCAGCAGTATAGAGGAGGGAAAGCAGCCCCAGCATTTT.

V usage is TRBV6-5 and J usage is TRBJ2-2; the match to TRBD2 covers 7 bases. The CDR3 extends over 15 amino acids. Germline-derived CDR1 and CDR2 are MNHEY and SVGAGI. J gave up 6 bases and V 6 bases, and 10 bases lay outside the gene matches. This CDR3 reads CASSPGGSIAGELFF. The CDR3 region has the DNA TGTGCCAGCAGCCCAGGCGGGAGTATTGCCGGGGAGCTGTTTTTT.

The J gene is TRBJ1-2, the V gene TRBV6-5, with D hard to call. Deletions cut 4 bases from V and 3 bases from J, with 18 bases between. Germline loops: CDR1 MNHEY, CDR2 SVGAGI. This CDR3 is 16 amino acids long. CDR3 in DNA: TGTGCCAGCAGTTCCCCGGGCTCCGGGGTTTACTATGGCTACACCTTC. This sequence encodes CASSSPGSGVYYGYTF.

The rearrangement uses TRBV7-9 and TRBJ1-2; tentative D call: TRBD1 (5 bases). CDR3 length: 14 amino acids. Germline values: CDR1 SEHNR, CDR2 FQNEAQ (reference sequence). V was cut by 5 bases and J by 2 bases, with 12 bases left in between. The CDR3 here is CASSPTGLNYGYTF. CDR3 DNA: TGTGCCAGCAGCCCCACGGGGCTCAACTATGGCTACACCTTC.

This clone was seen a few times. V and J are TRBV7-8 and TRBJ2-7; 8 bases fit TRBD2. CDR1 and CDR2 (germline): SGHVS, FQNEAQ. V shed 1 base, J shed 0 bases, and the junction held 14 bases outside the gene matches. The CDR3 covers 19 residues. CDR3 residues: CASSLDGTSGFLISYEQYF. The CDR3 bases are TGTGCCAGCAGCTTAGATGGAACTAGCGGATTCCTTATCTCCTACGAGCAGTACTTC. The full variable domain, in which reference TRBV7-8 and TRBJ2-7 provide the parts outside the CDR3, is GAGVSQSPRYKVAKRGQDVALRCDPISGHVSLFWYQQALGQGPEFLTYFQNEAQLDKSGLPSDRFFAERPEGSVSTLKIQRTQQEDSAVYLCASSLDGTSGFLISYEQYFGPGTRLTVT.

The rearrangement uses TRBV7-9 and TRBJ2-3; D ambiguous. Germline lookup yields CDR1 SEHNR and CDR2 FQNEAQ (reference sequence). V shed 11 bases and J shed 2 bases, with 14 bases lying between them. The CDR3 sequence is 13 residues long. CDR3 sequence reads: CAALSSPTDTQYF. The CDR3 DNA sequence: TGTGCCGCCCTCAGTTCTCCCACAGATACGCAGTATTTT.

Comments on this clone: In the same sample, other DNA sequences code for this CDR3. The rearrangement links TRBV5-1 to TRBJ2-7; no clear D gene. Looked up from germline, CDR1 is SGHRS and CDR2 is YFSETQ. Trimming removed 0 bases at V and 3 bases at J, with 4 bases between. This CDR3 comprises 12 residues. CDR3 protein: CASSLEGYEQYF. The CDR3 DNA follows: TGCGCCAGCAGCTTGGAGGGCTACGAGCAGTACTTC. Together with reference TRBV5-1 and TRBJ2-7, the CDR3 gives the full variable domain: KAGVTQTPRYLIKTRGQQVTLSCSPISGHRSVSWYQQTPGQGLQFLFEYFSETQRNKGNFPGRFSGRQFSNSRSEMNVSTLELGDSALYLCASSLEGYEQYFGPGTRLTVT.

The chain recombines TRBV27 with TRBJ2-2; 8 nucleotides align to TRBD2. Trimming cost V 8 bases and J 6 bases; bases outside gene matches: 11. Per the germline V gene, CDR1 is MNHEY and CDR2 is SMNVEV (reference sequence). The CDR3 runs to 15 residues. CDR3 DNA: TGTGCCAGCGGAAACCCGGGACTAGATCCCGGGGAGCTGTTTTTT. It yields the protein CASGNPGLDPGELFF.